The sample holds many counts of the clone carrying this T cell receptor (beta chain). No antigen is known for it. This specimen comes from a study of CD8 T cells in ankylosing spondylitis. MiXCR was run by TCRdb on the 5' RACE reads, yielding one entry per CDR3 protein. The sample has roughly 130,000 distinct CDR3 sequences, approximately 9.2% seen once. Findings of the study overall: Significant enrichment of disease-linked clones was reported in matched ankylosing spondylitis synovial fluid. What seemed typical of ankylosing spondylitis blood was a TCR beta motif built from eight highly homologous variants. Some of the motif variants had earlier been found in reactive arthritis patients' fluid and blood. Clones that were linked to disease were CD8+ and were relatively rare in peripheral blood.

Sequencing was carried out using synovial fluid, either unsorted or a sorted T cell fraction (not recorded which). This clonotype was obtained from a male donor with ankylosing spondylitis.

The CDR3: CASSLRDRGDSPLHF. In DNA form, the CDR3 reads TGCGCCAGCAGCCTCCGGGACAGGGGTGATTCACCCCTCCACTTT. The V call is TRBV4-3, the J call TRBJ1-6; TRBD1 matches 10 bases. Germline CDR1 reads LGHNA; CDR2 reads YSLEER. Trimming cost V 4 bases and J 8 bases; bases outside gene matches: 5. This CDR3 spans 15 amino acids.